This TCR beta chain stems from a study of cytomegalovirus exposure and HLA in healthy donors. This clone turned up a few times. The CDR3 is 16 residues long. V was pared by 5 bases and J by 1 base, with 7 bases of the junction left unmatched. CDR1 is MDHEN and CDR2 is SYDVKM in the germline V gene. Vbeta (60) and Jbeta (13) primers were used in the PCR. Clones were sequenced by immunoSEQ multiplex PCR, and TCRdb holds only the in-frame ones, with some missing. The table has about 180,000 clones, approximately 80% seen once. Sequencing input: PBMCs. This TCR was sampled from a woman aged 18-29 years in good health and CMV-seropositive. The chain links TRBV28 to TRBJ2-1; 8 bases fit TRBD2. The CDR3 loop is CASSPSSGGSYNEQFF. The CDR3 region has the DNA TGTGCCAGCAGTCCTTCAAGCGGGGGATCCTACAATGAGCAGTTCTTC.